These T cell receptor beta chains were read from a single sample in a study of T cell changes during pregnancy in multiple sclerosis. Here immunoSEQ multiplex PCR was the method, and the copy in TCRdb shows in-frame clones only, minus some. The profile shows 100,000 or so clones, just over 90% of them singletons. The specimen was peripheral blood, collected in the second trimester of pregnancy. The receptors were sampled from a female donor with multiple sclerosis, enrolled in a pregnancy study. Both conserved end residues are part of each CDR3. Fields, in order: CDR3 length, D gene, clone size, V gene, J gene, CDR3 DNA, CDR3 protein. A D gene is named only where the DNA matches it firmly. The size of a clone is reported for some rows only, either as once, few or many, or as a class for expanded clones.

CDR3 length: 13; D gene: NA; clone size: NA; V gene: TRBV6-5; J gene: TRBJ1-5; CDR3 DNA: TGTGCCAGCAGTTACTCAACGGGTCAGCCCCAGCATTTT; CDR3 protein: CASSYSTGQPQHF
CDR3 length: 17; D gene: TRBD2; clone size: NA; V gene: TRBV5-4; J gene: TRBJ2-5; CDR3 DNA: TGTGCCAGCAGCTTGCCGCCAATGCCTAGCGGGAGAGAGACCCAGTACTTC; CDR3 protein: CASSLPPMPSGRETQYF
CDR3 length: 15; D gene: NA; clone size: NA; V gene: TRBV14; J gene: TRBJ2-1; CDR3 DNA: TGTGCCAGCAGCCAAGGGCGGCTCACCTACAATGAGCAGTTCTTC; CDR3 protein: CASSQGRLTYNEQFF
CDR3 length: 14; D gene: NA; clone size: NA; V gene: TRBV11-2; J gene: TRBJ1-2; CDR3 DNA: TGTGCCAGCAGCTTAGATGTGGGCAGCTATGGCTACACCTTC; CDR3 protein: CASSLDVGSYGYTF
CDR3 length: 13; D gene: TRBD2; clone size: NA; V gene: TRBV11-2; J gene: TRBJ2-7; CDR3 DNA: TGTGCCAGCAGCCCGACTAGCGGGACATGGCAGTACTTC; CDR3 protein: CASSPTSGTWQYF
CDR3 length: 13; D gene: NA; clone size: few; V gene: TRBV29-1; J gene: TRBJ1-1; CDR3 DNA: TGCAGCGTTGAGGGCAGCATGAACACTGAAGCTTTCTTT; CDR3 protein: CSVEGSMNTEAFF
CDR3 length: 14; D gene: NA; clone size: NA; V gene: TRBV18; J gene: TRBJ1-3; CDR3 DNA: TGTGCCAGCTCACCTCAGACAGCTGGAAACACCATATATTTT; CDR3 protein: CASSPQTAGNTIYF
CDR3 length: 18; D gene: NA; clone size: NA; V gene: TRBV7-9; J gene: TRBJ2-7; CDR3 DNA: TGTGCCAGCAGCTTAGGGATTAGCCATTGGCAGGGGAACTACGAGCAGTACTTC; CDR3 protein: CASSLGISHWQGNYEQYF
CDR3 length: 16; D gene: TRBD2; clone size: NA; V gene: TRBV5-4; J gene: TRBJ2-1; CDR3 DNA: TGTGCCAGCAGCTCAACCCCCGCTAGCGGGGGCAATGAGCAGTTCTTC; CDR3 protein: CASSSTPASGGNEQFF
CDR3 length: 14; D gene: NA; clone size: once; V gene: TRBV27; J gene: TRBJ2-5; CDR3 DNA: TGTGCCAGCAGTTTAGCGGGGTCGCTGGAGACCCAGTACTTC; CDR3 protein: CASSLAGSLETQYF
CDR3 length: 14; D gene: NA; clone size: NA; V gene: TRBV27; J gene: TRBJ2-1; CDR3 DNA: TGTGCCAGCAGTTCCTCCCAGACTAGGGATGAGCAGTTCTTC; CDR3 protein: CASSSSQTRDEQFF
CDR3 length: 13; D gene: NA; clone size: NA; V gene: TRBV29-1; J gene: TRBJ1-1; CDR3 DNA: TGCAGCGTTGAAGTCGGGGGGAACACTGAAGCTTTCTTT; CDR3 protein: CSVEVGGNTEAFF
CDR3 length: 13; D gene: TRBD1; clone size: once; V gene: TRBV5-6; J gene: TRBJ2-7; CDR3 DNA: TGTGCCAGCAGCTTAAACAGGGGGCTCGAGCAGTACTTC; CDR3 protein: CASSLNRGLEQYF
CDR3 length: 14; D gene: NA; clone size: NA; V gene: TRBV27; J gene: TRBJ2-7; CDR3 DNA: TGTGCCAGCAGTCCTCTACAGGGAAGGTACGAGCAGTACTTC; CDR3 protein: CASSPLQGRYEQYF
CDR3 length: 16; D gene: TRBD2; clone size: NA; V gene: TRBV5-6; J gene: TRBJ2-1; CDR3 DNA: TGTGCCAGCAGCACCGGGACTAGCGGAGGGGGCGATGAGCAGTTCTTC; CDR3 protein: CASSTGTSGGGDEQFF
CDR3 length: 15; D gene: NA; clone size: NA; V gene: TRBV7-2; J gene: TRBJ1-2; CDR3 DNA: TGTGCCAGCAGTCTAGGACAGAATTATAACTATGGCTACACCTTC; CDR3 protein: CASSLGQNYNYGYTF
CDR3 length: 14; D gene: NA; clone size: NA; V gene: TRBV5-5; J gene: TRBJ2-7; CDR3 DNA: TGTGCCAGCAGCTTGGCCTCGGACAGCTACGAGCAGTACTTC; CDR3 protein: CASSLASDSYEQYF
CDR3 length: 12; D gene: TRBD1; clone size: NA; V gene: TRBV7-9; J gene: TRBJ2-3; CDR3 DNA: TGTGCCAGCAGGGACAGGGAAGATACGCAGTATTTT; CDR3 protein: CASRDREDTQYF
CDR3 length: 12; D gene: NA; clone size: NA; V gene: TRBV10-2; J gene: TRBJ1-5; CDR3 DNA: TGCGCCAGCAGTGTCGTCTCTCAGCCCCAGCATTTT; CDR3 protein: CASSVVSQPQHF
CDR3 length: 15; D gene: TRBD1; clone size: NA; V gene: TRBV5-1; J gene: TRBJ1-6; CDR3 DNA: TGCGCCAGCAGCCTGGGGACAGGTCGGAATTCACCCCTCCACTTT; CDR3 protein: CASSLGTGRNSPLHF
CDR3 length: 14; D gene: NA; clone size: NA; V gene: TRBV18; J gene: TRBJ2-5; CDR3 DNA: TGTGCCAGCTCACCACCCCTCAGCCAAGAGACCCAGTACTTC; CDR3 protein: CASSPPLSQETQYF
CDR3 length: 13; D gene: NA; clone size: NA; V gene: TRBV29-1; J gene: TRBJ1-2; CDR3 DNA: TGCAGCGTTGAAGAGGCCAATACGTATGGCTACACCTTC; CDR3 protein: CSVEEANTYGYTF
CDR3 length: 15; D gene: NA; clone size: NA; V gene: TRBV5-1; J gene: TRBJ2-6; CDR3 DNA: TGCGCCAGCAGCTTGGCCGGGTCTGGGGCCAACGTCCTGACTTTC; CDR3 protein: CASSLAGSGANVLTF
CDR3 length: 15; D gene: TRBD2; clone size: NA; V gene: TRBV25-1; J gene: TRBJ2-1; CDR3 DNA: TGTGCCAGCCGGCCCAGACTGGGGGGGACGGGTGAGCAGTTCTTC; CDR3 protein: CASRPRLGGTGEQFF
CDR3 length: 14; D gene: TRBD1; clone size: NA; V gene: TRBV28; J gene: TRBJ2-7; CDR3 DNA: TGTGCCAGCAGTCCGCTGGGACAGGGCTACGAGCAGTACTTC; CDR3 protein: CASSPLGQGYEQYF
CDR3 length: 13; D gene: NA; clone size: NA; V gene: TRBV7-6; J gene: TRBJ1-1; CDR3 DNA: TGTGCCAGCAGTTCCGGGGGGAACACTGAAGCTTTCTTT; CDR3 protein: CASSSGGNTEAFF
CDR3 length: 14; D gene: TRBD1; clone size: NA; V gene: TRBV11-2; J gene: TRBJ1-5; CDR3 DNA: TGTGCCAGCAGCCGGACAGGGAGCAATCAGCCCCAGCATTTT; CDR3 protein: CASSRTGSNQPQHF
CDR3 length: 15; D gene: TRBD1; clone size: NA; V gene: TRBV27; J gene: TRBJ2-5; CDR3 DNA: TGTGCCAGCAGTTTATACGCAGGGGGCGAAGAGACCCAGTACTTC; CDR3 protein: CASSLYAGGEETQYF
CDR3 length: 16; D gene: TRBD1; clone size: NA; V gene: TRBV5-1; J gene: TRBJ1-4; CDR3 DNA: TGCGCCAGCAGCTTGCAACCGGGACAGAGTAATGAAAAACTGTTTTTT; CDR3 protein: CASSLQPGQSNEKLFF
CDR3 length: 13; D gene: TRBD1; clone size: few; V gene: TRBV19; J gene: TRBJ1-2; CDR3 DNA: TGTGCCAGTAGTATACTACAGGGGGATGGCTACACCTTC; CDR3 protein: CASSILQGDGYTF
CDR3 length: 15; D gene: NA; clone size: NA; V gene: TRBV4-2; J gene: TRBJ1-1; CDR3 DNA: TGTGCCAGCAGCCAGCGTCAGACTGGAGACACTGAAGCTTTCTTT; CDR3 protein: CASSQRQTGDTEAFF
CDR3 length: 15; D gene: TRBD2; clone size: NA; V gene: TRBV19; J gene: TRBJ2-3; CDR3 DNA: TGTGCCAGTAGTATAGAGGCGGGGGGAGCAGATACGCAGTATTTT; CDR3 protein: CASSIEAGGADTQYF
CDR3 length: 13; D gene: TRBD2; clone size: once; V gene: TRBV5-4; J gene: TRBJ2-3; CDR3 DNA: TGTGCCAGCAGCGCGGGGGGCCCTGATACGCAGTATTTT; CDR3 protein: CASSAGGPDTQYF
CDR3 length: 13; D gene: NA; clone size: NA; V gene: TRBV2; J gene: TRBJ1-5; CDR3 DNA: TGTGCCAGCAGTGAACGGGAGAATCAGCCCCAGCATTTT; CDR3 protein: CASSERENQPQHF
CDR3 length: 14; D gene: NA; clone size: NA; V gene: TRBV13; J gene: TRBJ1-1; CDR3 DNA: TGTGCCAGCAGCCTTGACAGAGGAGGGGCTGAAGCTTTCTTT; CDR3 protein: CASSLDRGGAEAFF
CDR3 length: 16; D gene: NA; clone size: once; V gene: TRBV5-1; J gene: TRBJ2-3; CDR3 DNA: TGCGCCAGCAGCCGCCGGACTTCCTCTCGCACAGATACGCAGTATTTT; CDR3 protein: CASSRRTSSRTDTQYF
CDR3 length: 14; D gene: NA; clone size: NA; V gene: TRBV5-4; J gene: TRBJ2-2; CDR3 DNA: TGTGCCAGCAGCTTGGCCGGCGGTCCCGGGGAGCTGTTTTTT; CDR3 protein: CASSLAGGPGELFF
CDR3 length: 11; D gene: TRBD1; clone size: NA; V gene: TRBV2; J gene: TRBJ2-3; CDR3 DNA: TGTCAGAACAGGGGGAGAGATACGCAGTATTTT; CDR3 protein: CQNRGRDTQYF
CDR3 length: 15; D gene: NA; clone size: NA; V gene: TRBV2; J gene: TRBJ1-3; CDR3 DNA: TGTGCCAGCAGTGAAGTAAGGACAGTTGGAAACACCATATATTTT; CDR3 protein: CASSEVRTVGNTIYF
CDR3 length: 14; D gene: NA; clone size: NA; V gene: TRBV11-2; J gene: TRBJ1-2; CDR3 DNA: TGTGCCAGCAGCTTAGGGGCCAGGGGAGTGGACTACACCTTC; CDR3 protein: CASSLGARGVDYTF
CDR3 length: 13; D gene: TRBD2; clone size: NA; V gene: TRBV19; J gene: TRBJ2-1; CDR3 DNA: TGTGCCAGTCGACTAGCGGGCGTCAATGAGCAGTTCTTC; CDR3 protein: CASRLAGVNEQFF
CDR3 length: 16; D gene: NA; clone size: NA; V gene: TRBV27; J gene: TRBJ1-2; CDR3 DNA: TGTGCCAGCAGCAGAGACAGGTATACCTCTAACTATGGCTACACCTTC; CDR3 protein: CASSRDRYTSNYGYTF